These T cell receptor beta chains were read from a single sample in a study of patients and donors after allogeneic stem cell transplantation. TCRdb reanalysed the RT-PCR reads using MiXCR and keeps one entry per CDR3 protein. In the table there are 800,000 to 1,000,000 distinct CDR3 sequences, under 20% of which are singletons. The sample taken for sequencing was blood, either unsorted or a sorted T cell fraction (not recorded which). These receptor sequences come from a human donor who was either an allogeneic HSCT recipient or a stem cell or donor lymphocyte infusion donor (not recorded which). It is not recorded whose cells these are; they may come from a transplant donor. The CDR3 runs from the conserved cysteine through the conserved F or W. D genes are given only for firm matches. The size of a clone is reported for some rows only, either as once, few or many, or as a class for expanded clones.

v_gene	d_gene	j_gene	abundance	CDR3aa	CDR3nt
TRBV12-3/TRBV12-4	NA	TRBJ1-2	NA	CASSLPGLNYGYTF	TGTGCCAGCAGTTTGCCAGGACTTAACTATGGCTACACCTTC
TRBV9	TRBD1	TRBJ2-1	NA	CASTRTGGLNEQFF	TGTGCCAGCACGAGGACAGGGGGCTTAAATGAGCAGTTCTTC
TRBV7-9	TRBD2	TRBJ2-3	NA	CASSPPGGGPTDTQYF	TGTGCCAGCAGCCCACCTGGCGGGGGTCCCACAGATACGCAGTATTTT
TRBV15	TRBD2	TRBJ2-3	few	CATSRDGGLAGEADTQYF	TGTGCCACCAGCAGAGATGGGGGGCTAGCGGGGGAGGCAGATACGCAGTATTTT
TRBV30	NA	TRBJ1-2	NA	CAWGPSYGYTF	TGTGCCTGGGGGCCCAGCTATGGCTACACCTTC
TRBV2	NA	TRBJ2-1	few	CASSPGARGEQFF	TGTGCCAGCAGTCCCGGGGCCAGGGGTGAGCAGTTCTTC
TRBV7-2	NA	TRBJ1-5	few	CASSRGTKNSNQPQHF	TGTGCCAGCAGCAGAGGGACAAAAAATAGCAATCAGCCCCAGCATTTT
TRBV12-3/TRBV12-4	TRBD1	TRBJ2-7	many	CASSGRGQGELAAYEQYF	TGTGCCAGCAGCGGACGGGGACAGGGGGAGCTAGCGGCATACGAGCAGTACTTC
TRBV9	TRBD2	TRBJ2-1	few	CASSAAGVGNEQFF	TGTGCCAGCAGCGCAGCGGGAGTAGGTAATGAGCAGTTCTTC
TRBV25-1	NA	TRBJ2-5	few	CASSDLATQYF	TGTGCCAGCAGTGATTTGGCGACCCAGTACTTC
TRBV7-2	TRBD1	TRBJ2-3	few	CASSFRTGMTLSGTQYF	TGTGCCAGCAGCTTCCGGACAGGCATGACGCTGAGTGGTACGCAGTATTTT
TRBV20-1	NA	TRBJ2-7	NA	CSAPGGPLYEQYF	TGCAGTGCTCCGGGTGGACCTCTCTACGAGCAGTACTTC
TRBV20-1	NA	TRBJ2-5	NA	CSATELAEGETQYF	TGCAGTGCTACGGAACTAGCCGAGGGGGAGACCCAGTACTTC
TRBV5-1	TRBD2	TRBJ2-3	NA	CASSPGRTSGADTQYF	TGCGCCAGCAGCCCAGGCCGGACTAGCGGGGCAGATACGCAGTATTTT
TRBV10-3	NA	TRBJ1-5	few	CAISEGPEFPNSNQPQHF	TGTGCCATCAGTGAGGGCCCCGAGTTTCCAAATAGCAATCAGCCCCAGCATTTT
TRBV15	TRBD1	TRBJ2-7	few	CATSRDQPGTGGYEQYF	TGTGCCACCAGCAGAGACCAACCCGGGACAGGGGGCTACGAGCAGTACTTC
TRBV5-1	NA	TRBJ1-5	NA	CASTSGDGQPQHF	TGCGCCAGCACCAGCGGGGACGGTCAGCCCCAGCATTTT
TRBV6-2/TRBV6-3	NA	TRBJ1-5	few	CASTGAEYYNQPQHF	TGTGCCAGCACTGGCGCCGAGTACTACAATCAGCCCCAGCATTTT
TRBV20-1	NA	TRBJ2-5	NA	CSARVGGRMIETQYF	TGCAGTGCTAGAGTTGGGGGCCGTATGATAGAGACCCAGTACTTC
TRBV9	TRBD2	TRBJ2-3	few	CASSVTSGRAQDTQYF	TGTGCCAGCAGCGTCACTAGCGGGAGGGCCCAAGATACGCAGTATTTT
TRBV12-3/TRBV12-4	NA	TRBJ1-2	few	CASSLMGGYGYTF	TGTGCCAGCAGTTTAATGGGGGGTTATGGCTACACCTTC
TRBV30	NA	TRBJ1-5	NA	CAAQTGNQPQHF	TGTGCCGCCCAAACAGGCAATCAGCCCCAGCATTTT
TRBV5-1	NA	TRBJ2-7	NA	CASSLVALSYEQYF	TGCGCCAGCAGCTTGGTAGCCCTCTCCTACGAGCAGTACTTC
TRBV15	NA	TRBJ1-5	few	CATSRDLGYGNQPQHF	TGTGCCACCAGCAGAGATTTAGGGTATGGCAATCAGCCCCAGCATTTT
TRBV12-5	NA	TRBJ2-2	NA	CASDPNTGELFF	TGTGCTAGTGATCCGAACACCGGGGAGCTGTTTTTT
TRBV7-9	NA	TRBJ2-1	NA	CASSELYRNEQFF	TGTGCCAGCAGCGAGCTTTATCGCAACGAGCAGTTCTTC
TRBV9	NA	TRBJ2-3	few	CASSVDEGFTDTQYF	TGTGCCAGCAGCGTAGACGAGGGATTCACAGATACGCAGTATTTT